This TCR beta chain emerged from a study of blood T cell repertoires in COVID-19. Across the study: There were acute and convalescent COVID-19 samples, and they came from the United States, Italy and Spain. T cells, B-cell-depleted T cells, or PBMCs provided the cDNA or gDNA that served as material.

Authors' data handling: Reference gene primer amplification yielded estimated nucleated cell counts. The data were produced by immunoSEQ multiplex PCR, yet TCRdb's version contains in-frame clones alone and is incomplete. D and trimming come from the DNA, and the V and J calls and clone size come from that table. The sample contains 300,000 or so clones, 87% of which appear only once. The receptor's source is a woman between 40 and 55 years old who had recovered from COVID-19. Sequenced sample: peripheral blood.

This chain's CDR3 is CASRPRQGNSPLHF. The DNA for the CDR3 is TGTGCCAGTAGGCCCAGACAGGGAAATTCACCCCTCCACTTT. V gene TRBV19 combines with J gene TRBJ1-6; 7 bases align to TRBD1. The CDR3 is 14 amino acids. J was trimmed by 7 bases and V by 6 bases; bases with no gene match: 6. Germline V gives CDR1 LNHDA, CDR2 SQIVND (reference sequence).